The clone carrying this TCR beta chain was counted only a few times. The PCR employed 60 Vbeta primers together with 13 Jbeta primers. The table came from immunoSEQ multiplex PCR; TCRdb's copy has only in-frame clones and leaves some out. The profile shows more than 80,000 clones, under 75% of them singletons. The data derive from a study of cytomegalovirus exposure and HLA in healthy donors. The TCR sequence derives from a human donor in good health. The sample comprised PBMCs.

The CDR3 nucleotides read TGTGCCAGCAGTGGAAACAGGGAGGGAAATGAAAAACTGTTTTTT. Translating gives CASSGNREGNEKLFF. This chain uses TRBV6-5 with TRBJ1-4; TRBD1 is a possible D gene (6 bases). V was pared by 5 bases and J by 5 bases, with 15 bases between. Germline V CDR1 and CDR2: MNHEY, SVGAGI. This CDR3 comprises 15 residues.